Following are 28 T cell receptor beta chains from one sample sequenced in a study of metastatic and nonmetastatic thyroid tumors. Each patient went into thyroid surgery without having received any treatment. TCRdb reanalyzed the PCR reads via MiXCR. The data hold tens of thousands of clones, with around 13% observed a single time. Material: tumor tissue. All receptors derive from a female donor with papillary thyroid cancer or a benign thyroid nodule (not recorded which). Some clones in this sample may be carry-over from other donors' samples.

The table lists this clone with a few counts. It may be a read error: a sequence one base away is much more abundant. The chain joins TRBV14 to TRBJ2-7; D perhaps matches TRBD1 (5 bases). V was pared by 5 bases and J by 0 bases, with 14 bases between. The germline V gene has CDR1 SGHDN and CDR2 FVKESK. The CDR3 has 15 amino acids. CDR3 sequence: CASSETVTVSYEQYF. CDR3 in DNA: TGTGCCAGCAGCGAGACCGTGACAGTCTCCTACGAGCAGTACTTC.

This clone appeared many times. The rearrangement uses TRBV10-3 and TRBJ2-5; 8 bases are a match to TRBD2. The CDR3 totals 13 residues. Germline values: CDR1 ENHRY, CDR2 SYGVKD. The ends lost 11 bases at V and 3 bases at J; junction bases unmatched: 8. The CDR3 reads CAVSGLGKETQYF. CDR3 in DNA: TGTGCCGTCTCGGGACTAGGCAAAGAGACCCAGTACTTC.

There are many counts of this clone. Other DNA sequences in this sample translate to the same CDR3. V is TRBV6-1 and J is TRBJ2-3; D is perhaps TRBD1 or TRBD2 (5 bases each). V lost 8 bases and J lost 0, with 12 bases in between. Germline V gene data show CDR1 as MNHNS and CDR2 as SASEGT. This CDR3 spans 14 amino acids. As DNA, the CDR3 is TGTGCCAGCCTACCGGGACCCAGCACAGATACGCAGTATTTT. Translated, it gives CASLPGPSTDTQYF.

This clone appeared many times. V usage is TRBV19 and J usage is TRBJ2-3; D unclear. This CDR3 comprises 15 residues. Trimming shortened V by 3 bases and J by 0 bases, and 10 bases separated the two germline ends. CDR1 and CDR2 (germline): LNHDA, SQIVND (reference sequence). The CDR3 DNA reads TGTGCCAGTAGTATCAGCGCCCAGAGCACAGATACGCAGTATTTT. The encoded protein is CASSISAQSTDTQYF.

On this clone: With a much larger clone just one base away, this may be a read error. V is TRBV6-5 and J is TRBJ2-7, with D unresolved. The germline CDR1 and CDR2 sequences are MNHEY and SVGAGI. V was shortened by 0 bases and J by 4 bases, with 16 bases between the two germline ends. The CDR3 length is 16 residues. The CDR3 nucleotides read TGTGCCAGCAGTTACTCGATCGCGGCTCTTCTATACGAGCAGTACTTC. Protein sequence: CASSYSIAALLYEQYF.

In this sample, this clone turned up many times. Other nucleotide sequences in the sample specify the same CDR3. This chain links TRBV27 with TRBJ1-5, with 8 bases identical to TRBD1. Germline V CDR1 and CDR2: MNHEY, SMNVEV (reference sequence). Unmatched junction bases numbered 1, after V lost 2 bases and J lost 7 bases. The CDR3 loop spans 13 amino acids. The CDR3 sequence is CASSLTGGQPQHF. In DNA, the CDR3 is TGTGCCAGCAGTTTAACAGGGGGACAGCCCCAGCATTTT.

The chain employs TRBV11-2 and TRBJ2-2; D not resolved. The CDR3 contains 15 residues. Trimming left V 2 bases short and J 6 bases short, with 13 bases between. Germline CDR1 reads SGHAT; CDR2 reads FQNNGV. The CDR3 loop is CASSLMWNGAGELFF. The CDR3 DNA reads as TGTGCCAGCAGCTTAATGTGGAATGGGGCCGGGGAGCTGTTTTTT.

This clone was detected many times. This CDR3 reads CSANSETDEQFF. In DNA form, the CDR3 reads TGCAGTGCTAACTCAGAAACCGATGAGCAGTTCTTC. V and J are TRBV20-1 and TRBJ2-1, with D unresolved. The germline V gene encodes CDR1 DFQATT and CDR2 SNEGSKA (reference sequence). The CDR3 length is 12 residues. V was trimmed by 4 bases and J by 8 bases, leaving 12 bases between them.

The chain joins TRBV20-1 to TRBJ2-6; D is possibly TRBD1 (5 bases). CDR1 is DFQATT, CDR2 SNEGSKA, per germline (reference sequence). CDR3 size: 16 residues. The V gene lost 5 bases and the J gene lost 5 bases, with 19 bases spanning the gap. CDR3 sequence reads: CSARTSLGFWANVLTF. CDR3 DNA: TGCAGTGCTCGGACATCGCTGGGCTTTTGGGCCAACGTCCTGACTTTC.

Ten or more counts support this clone. This sequence joins TRBV6-5 and TRBJ2-7; the match to TRBD2 covers 10 bases. Per the germline V gene, CDR1 is MNHEY and CDR2 is SVGAGI. V trimming: 2 bases; J trimming: 2 bases; junction bases outside the gene matches: 9. The CDR3 is 17 residues long. As DNA, the CDR3 is TGTGCCAGCAGTTACGTTAGCGGGAGGTCTCCCCCCTACGAGCAGTACTTC. This sequence encodes CASSYVSGRSPPYEQYF.

There are many counts of this clone. The CDR3 DNA is TGTGCCAGTAGTAGTGCCCGCTCCTACGAGCAGTACTTC. Translated: CASSSARSYEQYF. J is TRBJ2-7 and V is TRBV19, with D hard to call. Trimming removed 4 bases at V and 0 bases at J, with 7 bases between. CDR1 and CDR2 (germline): LNHDA, SQIVND (reference sequence). CDR3 length: 13 amino acids.

This clone has a count of ten or more. This chain joins TRBV11-3 and TRBJ2-7, with 10 bases fitting TRBD2. The CDR3 contains 16 residues. CDR1 SGHNT and CDR2 YENEEA come from the germline V gene. Trimming removed 2 bases from V and 3 bases from J; junction bases left unmatched: 7. The CDR3 nucleotides are TGTGCCAGCAGCTTAAGGCCTAGCGGGAGAGGCTACGAGCAGTACTTC. Its protein is CASSLRPSGRGYEQYF.

The chain links TRBV4-1 to TRBJ1-1, with a possible D match to TRBD1 (6 bases). The V end was cut by 2 bases, the J end by 2 bases, with 15 bases between. This CDR3 is built from 16 residues. The V gene's germline CDR1 is MGHRA and CDR2 YSYEKL. The CDR3 DNA sequence: TGCGCCAGCAGCCAACCGGCCAGGGGAGTAAACACTGAAGCTTTCTTT. As protein: CASSQPARGVNTEAFF.

This clone appeared many times. CDR3 sequence (DNA): TGCGCCAGCACTGGGGGGGGGAAGTCTGAGCAGTTCTTC. Translating it yields CASTGGGKSEQFF. The chain carries TRBV5-1 and TRBJ2-1; TRBD2 matches 7 bases. The CDR3 is 13 residues long. V lost 6 bases, J lost 9 bases, and 9 bases stayed unmatched. The germline V gene has CDR1 SGHRS and CDR2 YFSETQ.

This clone occurred many times. V usage is TRBV20-1 and J usage is TRBJ2-7; 13 nucleotides align to TRBD2. Germline loops: CDR1 DFQATT, CDR2 SNEGSKA (reference sequence). The CDR3 runs 13 residues. Unmatched junction bases numbered 2, after V lost 5 bases and J lost 4 bases. CDR3 DNA sequence: TGCAGTGCTGGGGGACTAGCGGGGTACGAGCAGTACTTC. This translates into CSAGGLAGYEQYF.

The chain has TRBV10-3 and TRBJ2-7; D not resolved. Trimming stripped 7 bases from V and 0 bases from J, with 16 bases between. Germline V gives CDR1 ENHRY, CDR2 SYGVKD. This CDR3 spans 15 amino acids. The CDR3 region is CAIMQAAMSSYEQYF. DNA for the CDR3: TGTGCCATCATGCAGGCGGCAATGTCCTCCTACGAGCAGTACTTC.

This clone appeared many times. The V call is TRBV11-2, the J call TRBJ2-3, with TRBD2 matching 8 bases. The CDR3 has 16 amino acids. Germline V gene data show CDR1 as SGHAT and CDR2 as FQNNGV. V trimming: 5 bases; J trimming: 4 bases; junction bases outside the gene matches: 11. The DNA of the CDR3 is TGTGCCAGCAGCCCCTCGTTGGCGGGAGGTTCAGATACGCAGTATTTT. This codes for CASSPSLAGGSDTQYF.

This clone was counted only a few times. The sample holds other DNA sequences that translate to the same CDR3. The J gene is TRBJ1-2, the V gene TRBV6-1; tentative D call: TRBD1 (6 bases). Germline CDR1 is MNHNS and CDR2 is SASEGT. Trimming took 4 bases from V and 8 from J, leaving 20 bases between them. The CDR3 extends over 15 amino acids. The CDR3 loop is CASSARLRGVYGYTF. CDR3 in DNA: TGTGCCAGCAGTGCCAGACTTAGGGGGGTCTACGGCTACACCTTC.

This clone was picked up a small number of times. This may be a read error: a much more frequent sequence differs by one nucleotide. This chain connects TRBV6-2 or TRBV6-3 to TRBJ1-5; D uncertain. The germline V gene has CDR1 MNHEY and CDR2 SVGEGT. The CDR3 runs 16 residues. CDR3 nucleotides: TGTGCCAGCAGCCGGAACCTCCCCACCGCTAAGCAGCTCCAGCATTTT. Its protein product is CASSRNLPTAKQLQHF.

This clone came up many times. The gene calls are TRBV9 and TRBJ2-1; D unclear. Germline V lookup: CDR1 SGDLS, CDR2 YYNGEE. V lost 6 bases and J lost 0, with 13 bases in between. The CDR3 sequence is 15 residues long. The CDR3 DNA reads TGTGCCAGCACCGAGACGGAGAGCTCCTACAATGAGCAGTTCTTC. It encodes CASTETESSYNEQFF.

This clone was found many times. The genes are TRBV7-3 and TRBJ1-2; D might be TRBD1 (5 bases). The CDR3 has 15 amino acids. Germline V CDR1 and CDR2: SGHTA, FQGTGA. V was pared by 5 bases and J by 5 bases, with 18 bases between. The DNA of the CDR3 is TGTGCCAGCAGCCCTCACACGGGGGGTCCTTATGGCTACACCTTC. It translates to CASSPHTGGPYGYTF.

This clone came up many times. The sample has other DNA sequences that encode this CDR3 too. The rearrangement joins TRBV4-1 to TRBJ2-7; D is perhaps TRBD1 (6 bases). CDR1 MGHRA and CDR2 YSYEKL come from the germline V gene. The CDR3 covers 16 residues. Deletions cut 1 base from V and 3 bases from J, with 16 bases between. The CDR3 is CASSQVPQGKNYEQYF. In nucleotides, the CDR3 is TGCGCCAGCAGCCAAGTACCCCAGGGGAAGAACTACGAGCAGTACTTC.

This clone was seen only a few times. A read error is possible here, since a much larger clone lies one base away. The rearrangement links TRBV29-1 to TRBJ2-7; 8 bases agree with TRBD2. Germline V gene data show CDR1 as SQVTM and CDR2 as ANQGSEA. The CDR3 extends over 12 amino acids. The junction had 5 bases not matched to a gene; V was cut back by 4 bases and J by 6 bases. CDR3 DNA: TGCAGCGTTGGAGCCGGGGGGGCCGAGCAGTACTTC. Translating it yields CSVGAGGAEQYF.

The chain links TRBV5-1 to TRBJ1-2; D ambiguous. V was clipped by 3 bases and J by 4 bases, with 16 bases between them. The germline V gene encodes CDR1 SGHRS and CDR2 YFSETQ. The CDR3 consists of 15 residues. In nucleotides, the CDR3 is TGCGCCAGCAGCTACTTCGTTCAGCAGGCCTATGGCTACACCTTC. It translates to CASSYFVQQAYGYTF.

This chain connects TRBV18 to TRBJ2-4; perhaps TRBD1 as D (5 bases). CDR3 length: 15 amino acids. V lost 0 bases and J lost 0, with 6 bases in between. CDR1 KGHSH and CDR2 LQKENI come from the germline V gene. CDR3 protein: CASSPPDRAKNIQYF. CDR3 in DNA: TGTGCCAGCTCACCACCAGACAGAGCCAAAAACATTCAGTACTTC.

This clone was counted at least ten times. The chain employs TRBV7-8 and TRBJ2-2; D is perhaps TRBD1 (6 bases). CDR1 and CDR2 from the germline V gene are SGHVS and FQNEAQ. Trimming pared 1 base from V and 4 bases from J, leaving 10 bases between. This CDR3 comprises 15 residues. The DNA of the CDR3 is TGTGCCAGCAGCTTAGATCCCAGGGGCACCGGGGAGCTGTTTTTT. Its protein product is CASSLDPRGTGELFF. The whole variable domain, remainder taken from reference TRBV7-8 and TRBJ2-2, is GAGVSQSPRYKVAKRGQDVALRCDPISGHVSLFWYQQALGQGPEFLTYFQNEAQLDKSGLPSDRFFAERPEGSVSTLKIQRTQQEDSAVYLCASSLDPRGTGELFFGEGSRLTVL.

Ten or more counts support this clone. The chain employs TRBV5-1 and TRBJ2-3, with D unresolved. The CDR3 length is 12 residues. Germline V gene sequence: CDR1 SGHRS, CDR2 YFSETQ. Between the trimmed V and J ends, which lost 4 bases and 7 bases, there was a span of 10 bases. CDR3 in DNA: TGCGCCAGCAGCACTGACACTTATACGCAGTATTTT. Its translation is CASSTDTYTQYF. Variable domain in full (rest from reference TRBV5-1 and TRBJ2-3): KAGVTQTPRYLIKTRGQQVTLSCSPISGHRSVSWYQQTPGQGLQFLFEYFSETQRNKGNFPGRFSGRQFSNSRSEMNVSTLELGDSALYLCASSTDTYTQYFGPGTRLTVL.

Points on this clone: A much bigger clone sits one base away, suggesting this may be a read error. The CDR3 spells CSARYQGSGTQYF. The CDR3 region has the DNA TGCAGTGCTAGATATCAGGGGTCCGGGACCCAGTACTTC. V is TRBV20-1 and J is TRBJ2-5; TRBD1 might be the D (6 bases). The V gene lost 2 bases and the J gene lost 7 bases, with 14 bases spanning the gap. Germline V gives CDR1 DFQATT, CDR2 SNEGSKA (reference sequence). CDR3 length equals 13 residues.